This entry features one T cell receptor beta chain sequence. What it binds is unknown. This CDR3 is 13 amino acids long. V shed 5 bases, J shed 3 bases, and the junction held 3 bases outside the gene matches. The germline V gene encodes CDR1 MNHEY and CDR2 SVGEGT. Clones were read by immunoSEQ multiplex PCR, and TCRdb kept only the in-frame ones, dropping some. The table shows roughly 110,000 clones, with about 90% occurring only once. The data stem from a study of T cell responses to AZD1222 COVID-19 vaccine. Study findings and constraints: Targeting of unmutated variant regions was reportedly seen in nearly half of spike-specific TCRs. Repertoire samples came only from after the peak T cell response.

The chain employs TRBV6-2 or TRBV6-3 and TRBJ1-2, with 7 bases matching TRBD1. Sequenced material: peripheral blood, taken on day 0 of AZD1222 vaccination. This receptor was taken from an adult in good health. CDR3 in DNA: TGTGCCAGCAGTGCCCAGGGGGACTATGGCTACACCTTC. This gives the protein CASSAQGDYGYTF.